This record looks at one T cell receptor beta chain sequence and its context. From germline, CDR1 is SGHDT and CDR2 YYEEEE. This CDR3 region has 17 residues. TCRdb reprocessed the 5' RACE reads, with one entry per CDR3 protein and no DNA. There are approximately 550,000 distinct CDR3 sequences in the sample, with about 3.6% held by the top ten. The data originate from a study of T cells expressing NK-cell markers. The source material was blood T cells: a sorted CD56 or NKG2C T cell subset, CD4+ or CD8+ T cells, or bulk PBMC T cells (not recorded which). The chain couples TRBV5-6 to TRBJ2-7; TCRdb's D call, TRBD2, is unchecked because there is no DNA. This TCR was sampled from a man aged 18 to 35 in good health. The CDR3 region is CASSGGLARDASYEQYF.